Listed below are T cell receptor beta chains from one sample, sequenced in a study of blood T cells in healthy people across ages. TCRdb reanalysed the 5' RACE reads using MiXCR and keeps one entry per CDR3 protein. The sample contains about 2 million distinct CDR3 sequences, 40% to 55% of which appear only once. The sample taken for sequencing was blood. The origin of the receptors is a woman aged 40 to 49 in good health. Both conserved end residues are part of each CDR3. Fields, in order: V gene, J gene, clone size, D gene, CDR3 protein, CDR3 DNA. The D gene is left open where the match is weak. Size is stated for part of the rows, as once, few or many counts, or as a class when the clone is expanded.

V gene: TRBV4-1
J gene: TRBJ2-7
clone size: -
D gene: TRBD2
CDR3 protein: CASSQDSLAVGVRYEQYF
CDR3 DNA: TGCGCCAGCAGCCAAGACTCCCTAGCGGTCGGTGTGAGGTACGAGCAGTACTTC

V gene: TRBV11-2
J gene: TRBJ2-3
clone size: few
D gene: -
CDR3 protein: CASSLYQGSSPDTQYF
CDR3 DNA: TGTGCCAGCAGCTTATACCAGGGCAGCAGTCCAGATACGCAGTATTTT

V gene: TRBV7-9
J gene: TRBJ1-1
clone size: -
D gene: TRBD1
CDR3 protein: CASSVIQGAMVTEAFF
CDR3 DNA: TGTGCCAGCAGCGTTATACAGGGGGCGATGGTCACTGAAGCTTTCTTT

V gene: TRBV4-1
J gene: TRBJ2-2
clone size: -
D gene: -
CDR3 protein: CASSPRGDNTGELFF
CDR3 DNA: TGCGCCAGCAGCCCAAGAGGGGATAACACCGGGGAGCTGTTTTTT

V gene: TRBV28
J gene: TRBJ1-2
clone size: once
D gene: -
CDR3 protein: CASSFPGQGYGYTF
CDR3 DNA: TGTGCCAGCAGTTTTCCGGGACAAGGGTATGGCTACACCTTC

V gene: TRBV7-2
J gene: TRBJ2-5
clone size: -
D gene: TRBD2
CDR3 protein: CASSLLLAGGPEETQYF
CDR3 DNA: TGTGCCAGCAGCTTACTTTTGGCGGGGGGGCCGGAAGAGACCCAGTACTTC

V gene: TRBV10-3
J gene: TRBJ1-1
clone size: -
D gene: -
CDR3 protein: CAIRGGQTGTEAFF
CDR3 DNA: TGTGCCATCAGGGGAGGACAAACGGGGACTGAAGCTTTCTTT

V gene: TRBV5-1
J gene: TRBJ2-1
clone size: -
D gene: TRBD2
CDR3 protein: CASSLAGTSHNEQFF
CDR3 DNA: TGCGCCAGCAGCTTGGCCGGGACTAGCCACAATGAGCAGTTCTTC

V gene: TRBV25-1
J gene: TRBJ1-2
clone size: -
D gene: -
CDR3 protein: CASSDQGTGYTF
CDR3 DNA: TGTGCCAGCAGTGACCAGGGAACGGGCTACACCTTC

V gene: TRBV6-5
J gene: TRBJ2-1
clone size: once
D gene: -
CDR3 protein: CASSYKVQAYNEQFF
CDR3 DNA: TGTGCCAGCAGTTACAAGGTACAGGCCTACAATGAGCAGTTCTTC

V gene: TRBV20-1
J gene: TRBJ1-6
clone size: -
D gene: TRBD1
CDR3 protein: CSATDRGRTSYNSPLHF
CDR3 DNA: TGCAGTGCTACTGACAGGGGGCGGACCTCCTATAATTCACCCCTCCACTTT

V gene: TRBV3-1
J gene: TRBJ2-1
clone size: -
D gene: TRBD2
CDR3 protein: CASSHRGGFGDNEQFF
CDR3 DNA: TGTGCCAGCAGCCATCGCGGGGGGTTTGGGGACAATGAGCAGTTCTTC

V gene: TRBV4-1
J gene: TRBJ2-4
clone size: few
D gene: TRBD1
CDR3 protein: CASSQPGTADKNIQYF
CDR3 DNA: TGCGCCAGCAGCCAGCCAGGGACAGCCGATAAAAACATTCAGTACTTC

V gene: TRBV7-2
J gene: TRBJ2-1
clone size: -
D gene: -
CDR3 protein: CASSPALLGYEQFF
CDR3 DNA: TGTGCCAGCAGCCCAGCCCTTTTGGGCTATGAGCAGTTCTTC

V gene: TRBV5-6
J gene: TRBJ2-2
clone size: few
D gene: -
CDR3 protein: CASSLGPGTNTGELFF
CDR3 DNA: TGTGCCAGCAGCTTGGGCCCCGGGACGAACACCGGGGAGCTGTTTTTT

V gene: TRBV28
J gene: TRBJ1-2
clone size: -
D gene: -
CDR3 protein: CASTTTKTGILSSTGYGYTF
CDR3 DNA: TGTGCCAGCACCACTACTAAAACAGGGATTTTAAGTTCGACCGGCTATGGCTACACCTTC

V gene: TRBV28
J gene: TRBJ1-6
clone size: -
D gene: TRBD1
CDR3 protein: CASSPRGPYNSPLHF
CDR3 DNA: TGTGCCAGCAGTCCCAGGGGGCCCTATAATTCACCCCTCCACTTT

V gene: TRBV28
J gene: TRBJ1-4
clone size: -
D gene: -
CDR3 protein: CASSPATGNEKLFF
CDR3 DNA: TGTGCCAGCAGCCCGGCGACGGGGAATGAAAAACTGTTTTTT